This T cell receptor (beta chain) was identified in a study of cytomegalovirus exposure and HLA in healthy donors. Worth noting for this clone: What it recognizes is unknown.

The study, taken as a whole, reports: In vitro testing confirmed a few CMV-associated chains as specific for CMV antigens. A later analysis found first-cohort TCR clusters tended to co-occur in the 130 or so validation repertoires. It was 150 or so TCR beta chains that were listed as cytomegalovirus-associated. Published work reported that the classifier diagnosed cytomegalovirus status with high specificity and sensitivity.

The protocol was immunoSEQ multiplex PCR, while the TCRdb copy is restricted to in-frame clones and leaves out a portion. This sample yields about 160,000 clones, of which 95% to 97% are seen a single time; 0.8% to 1% belongs to the top ten. Germline-derived CDR1 and CDR2 are LGHNT and FRNRAP. The CDR3 totals 13 residues. The V gene lost 4 bases and the J gene lost 0 bases, with 7 bases spanning the gap. The sequence was collected from a woman under 30 in good health and CMV-seronegative. The source material was PBMCs. The chain carries TRBV12-5 and TRBJ2-7, with unresolved D. The CDR3, as DNA: TGTGCTAGTGGTTCCAGAAACTCCTACGAGCAGTACTTC. Its translation: CASGSRNSYEQYF.